Presented here are 8 T cell receptor beta chains from one specimen sequenced in a study of early T cells in non-severe SARS-CoV-2 infection. MiXCR, applied by TCRdb to the 5' RACE reads, yields one record per CDR3 protein. The sample gives about 49,000 distinct CDR3 sequences, 12% of which show up once; just over 2.5% is in the top ten. The input for sequencing was whole blood, taken at baseline. All receptors derive from an adult who was a healthcare worker with PCR-confirmed SARS-CoV-2 infection or an uninfected control (not recorded which).

In this sample, this clonotype turned up a few times. V is TRBV18 and J is TRBJ1-3, with D possibly being TRBD1 (5 bases). The CDR3 spans 19 residues. V was trimmed by 1 base and J by 2 bases, leaving 21 bases between them. From germline, CDR1 is KGHSH and CDR2 LQKENI. The CDR3 DNA is TGTGCCAGCTCACCACTCGACCCCCGAGGGGCTCGGACTGGAAACACCATATATTTT. The encoded protein is CASSPLDPRGARTGNTIYF.

This clonotype was seen more than once but under ten times. The genes are TRBV7-3 and TRBJ2-1; D remains unclear. V was clipped by 3 bases and J by 9 bases, with 9 bases between them. Looked up from germline, CDR1 is SGHTA and CDR2 is FQGTGA. The CDR3 runs to 12 residues. The CDR3 loop is CASSLTFGEQFF. CDR3 nucleotide sequence: TGTGCCAGCAGCTTGACCTTTGGTGAGCAGTTCTTC.

V usage is TRBV29-1 and J usage is TRBJ1-2; TRBD1 matches 11 bases. The CDR3 is 14 residues long. The germline CDR1 and CDR2 sequences are SQVTM and ANQGSEA. Losses at the gene ends were 3 bases for V and 8 bases for J; bases not matched to a gene: 8. This CDR3 reads CSVDPGQGARGYTF. The DNA of the CDR3 is TGCAGCGTTGACCCCGGACAGGGGGCGAGGGGCTACACCTTC. The whole variable domain, filled in from reference TRBV29-1 and TRBJ1-2, reads SAVISQKPSRDICQRGTSLTIQCQVDSQVTMMFWYRQQPGQSLTLIATANQGSEATYESGFVIDKFPISRPNLTFSTLTVSNMSPEDSSIYLCSVDPGQGARGYTFGSGTRLTVV.

This clonotype was seen a handful of times. The chain links TRBV12-3 or TRBV12-4 to TRBJ1-1, with D tentatively TRBD1 (6 bases). V lost 1 base, J lost 6 bases, and 15 bases lay in between. The CDR3 runs to 15 residues. In DNA form, the CDR3 reads TGTGCCAGCAGTTTAGTTGGGGGGGGCAGGGCTGAAGCTTTCTTT. Translated, it gives CASSLVGGGRAEAFF.

This clonotype has a handful of counts. V is TRBV18 and J is TRBJ1-2, with no clear D. Germline-derived CDR1 and CDR2 are KGHSH and LQKENI. This CDR3 contains 15 residues. V was shortened by 1 base and J by 7 bases, with 16 bases between the two germline ends. This chain's CDR3 is CASSPRILSDLGYTF. The CDR3 region has the DNA TGTGCCAGCTCACCACGGATCCTCTCCGATCTTGGCTACACCTTC.

The chain links TRBV7-2 to TRBJ1-4; weak D call: TRBD1 (5 bases). V lost 0 bases, J lost 5 bases, and 10 bases lay in between. The CDR3 length is 15 residues. Germline CDR1 reads SGHTA; CDR2 reads FQGNSA. The CDR3 coding sequence is TGTGCCAGCAGCTTAGCTCCGGGACTAAATGAAAAACTGTTTTTT. Translated: CASSLAPGLNEKLFF.

CDR3 nucleotide sequence: TGCAGTGCTAGAGATCGTGTCGGGAGCTCCTACAATGAGCAGTTCTTC. Its protein is CSARDRVGSSYNEQFF. The chain uses TRBV20-1 and TRBJ2-1; D is possibly TRBD2 (6 bases). Germline CDR1 reads DFQATT; CDR2 reads SNEGSKA (reference sequence). The ends were cut back, 0 bases at V and 0 bases at J, with 12 bases in the middle. CDR3 length: 16 amino acids.

Many counts were recorded for this clonotype. The CDR3, as DNA: TGTGCCAGCAGCCTCCATCATGATCGGGAGCAGTACTTC. It specifies CASSLHHDREQYF. The V call is TRBV7-2, the J call TRBJ2-7; the D is unclear. Trimming stripped 5 bases from V and 7 bases from J, with 15 bases between. Germline values: CDR1 SGHTA, CDR2 FQGNSA. The CDR3 has 13 residues.